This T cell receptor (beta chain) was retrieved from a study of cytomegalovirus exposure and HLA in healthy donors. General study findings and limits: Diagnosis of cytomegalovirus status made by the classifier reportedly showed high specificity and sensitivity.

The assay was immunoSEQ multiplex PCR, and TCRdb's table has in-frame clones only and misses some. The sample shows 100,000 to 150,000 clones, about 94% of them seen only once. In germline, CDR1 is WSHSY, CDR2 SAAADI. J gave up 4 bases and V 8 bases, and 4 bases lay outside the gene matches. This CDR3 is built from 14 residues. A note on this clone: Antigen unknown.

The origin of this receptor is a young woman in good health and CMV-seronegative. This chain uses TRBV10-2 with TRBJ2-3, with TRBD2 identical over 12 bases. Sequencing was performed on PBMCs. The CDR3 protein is CASGLAGWSDTQYF. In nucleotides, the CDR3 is TGCGCCAGCGGACTAGCGGGATGGTCAGATACGCAGTATTTT.